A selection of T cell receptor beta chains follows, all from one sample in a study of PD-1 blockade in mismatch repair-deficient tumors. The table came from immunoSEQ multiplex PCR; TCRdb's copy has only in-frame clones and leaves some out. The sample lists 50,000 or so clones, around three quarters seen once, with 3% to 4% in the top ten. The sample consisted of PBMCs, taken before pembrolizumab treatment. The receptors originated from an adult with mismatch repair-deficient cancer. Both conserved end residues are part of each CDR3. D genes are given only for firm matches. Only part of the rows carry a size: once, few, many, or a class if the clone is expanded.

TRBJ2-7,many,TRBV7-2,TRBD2,TGTGCCAGCAGCTCTAGCGGGGGGACTTTCTACGAGCAGTACTTC,CASSSSGGTFYEQYF
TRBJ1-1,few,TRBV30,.,TGTGCCTGGGGCGTGGGTAACACTGAAGCTTTCTTT,CAWGVGNTEAFF
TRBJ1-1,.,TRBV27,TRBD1,TGTGCCAGCAGGCTGGGACAGCACACTGAAGCTTTCTTT,CASRLGQHTEAFF
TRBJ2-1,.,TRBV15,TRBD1,TGTGCCACCAGCAGGGACAGGGGATTTTATGAGCAGTTCTTC,CATSRDRGFYEQFF
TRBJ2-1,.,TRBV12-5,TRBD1,TGTGCTAGTGGTTCGGGACAGGGTCGATCCTACAATGAGCAGTTCTTC,CASGSGQGRSYNEQFF
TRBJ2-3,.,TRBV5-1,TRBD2,TGCGCCAGCAGCTTGGTTGGCGGGAGAGATACGCAGTATTTT,CASSLVGGRDTQYF
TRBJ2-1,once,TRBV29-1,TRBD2,TGCAGGGCGATTCTAGCGGGGAGTGAGCAGTTCTTC,CRAILAGSEQFF
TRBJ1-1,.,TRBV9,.,TGTGCCAGCAGCGCCGAGACTAACACTGAAGCTTTCTTT,CASSAETNTEAFF
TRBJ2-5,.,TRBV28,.,TGTGCCAGCAGTTTTGGGGGGACTCGTTTTAAAGAGACCCAGTACTTC,CASSFGGTRFKETQYF
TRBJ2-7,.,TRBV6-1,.,TGTGCCAGCAGTGAAGGGTCATACTCCTACGAGCAGTACTTC,CASSEGSYSYEQYF
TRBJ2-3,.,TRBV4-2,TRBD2,TGTGCCAGCAGCCAACCCGGGCTAGCGGGAGGAGATACGCAGTATTTT,CASSQPGLAGGDTQYF
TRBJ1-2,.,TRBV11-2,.,TGCGCCAGCAGCCAAACCGAAGGGATTAACTATGGCTACACCTTC,CASSQTEGINYGYTF
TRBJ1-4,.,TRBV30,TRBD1,TGTGCCTGGACACCCGGGACAGAAAATGAAAAACTGTTTTTT,CAWTPGTENEKLFF
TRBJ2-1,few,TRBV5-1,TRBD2,TGCGCCAGCAGCTTGGGACTAGCGGGAGAGGCTGAGCAGTTCTTC,CASSLGLAGEAEQFF
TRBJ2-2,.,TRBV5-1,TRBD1,TGCGCCAGCAGCTTGACCGGGACAGCAACTTTGAACACCGGGGAGCTGTTTTTT,CASSLTGTATLNTGELFF
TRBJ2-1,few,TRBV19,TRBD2,TGTGCCAGTAGTATAGCCCGGAGACTAGCGGACAATGAGCAGTTCTTC,CASSIARRLADNEQFF
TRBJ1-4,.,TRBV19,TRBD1,TGTGCCAGTCAAGGGACAGGGGGCGAGGAAAAACTGTTTTTT,CASQGTGGEEKLFF
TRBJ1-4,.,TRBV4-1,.,TGCGCCAGCAGCCAAGCAGAGGGTACGGGTGAAAAACTGTTTTTT,CASSQAEGTGEKLFF
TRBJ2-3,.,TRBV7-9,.,TGTGCCAGCAGCTCTGGACAGCCCCCCACAGATACGCAGTATTTT,CASSSGQPPTDTQYF
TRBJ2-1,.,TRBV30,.,TGTGCCTGGAGTGTAGCACTACAATCCTACAATGAGCAGTTCTTC,CAWSVALQSYNEQFF
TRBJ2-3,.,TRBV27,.,TGTGCCAGCAGTCCCCCCGATGGTATTAATACGCAGTATTTT,CASSPPDGINTQYF
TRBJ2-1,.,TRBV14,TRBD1,TGTGCCAGCAGCCAAGAGACAGGGGCGTACAATGAGCAGTTCTTC,CASSQETGAYNEQFF
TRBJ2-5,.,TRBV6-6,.,TGTGCCAGCAGTTACCCGGCGTCCGGAGGGGGGGAGACCCAGTACTTC,CASSYPASGGGETQYF
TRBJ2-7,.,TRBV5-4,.,TGTGCCAGCAGCTTGGGGGAGCTGGCAAGCTACGAGCAGTACTTC,CASSLGELASYEQYF
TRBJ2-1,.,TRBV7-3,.,TGTGCCAGCAGCTTGGGAGGCCCCAGCTCCTACAATGAGCAGTTCTTC,CASSLGGPSSYNEQFF
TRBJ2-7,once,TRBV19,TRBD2,TGTGCCAGTAGTATAACTAGCGGGACCAACGAGCAGTACTTC,CASSITSGTNEQYF
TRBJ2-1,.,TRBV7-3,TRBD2,TGTGCCAGCAGCTCAGCAGCGGGATGGGACAATGAGCAGTTCTTC,CASSSAAGWDNEQFF
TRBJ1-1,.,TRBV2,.,TGTGCCAGCAGTGATAGCCGTTCGAACACTGAAGCTTTCTTT,CASSDSRSNTEAFF
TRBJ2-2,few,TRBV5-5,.,TGTGCCAGCAGCTTGGCACCCACGGGTAGCGGGGAGCTGTTTTTT,CASSLAPTGSGELFF
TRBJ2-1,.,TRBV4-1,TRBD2,TGCGCCAGCAGCCAAGAAGTTCTGGCGGGAGGCTTAAGCTCCTACAATGAGCAGTTCTTC,CASSQEVLAGGLSSYNEQFF
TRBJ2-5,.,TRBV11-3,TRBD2,TGTGCCAGCACCAGTAGCGGGCCGGCGGAGACCCAGTACTTC,CASTSSGPAETQYF
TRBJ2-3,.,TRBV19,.,TGTGCCAGTAGTCCGGGCCCTAATCGGGCAGATACGCAGTATTTT,CASSPGPNRADTQYF
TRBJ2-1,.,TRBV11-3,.,TGTGCCAGCAGCTTAAGGCTAGCCTACAATGAGCAGTTCTTC,CASSLRLAYNEQFF
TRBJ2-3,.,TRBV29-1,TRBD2,TGCAGCGTTGAGGGTAGCGGGAGAACAGATACGCAGTATTTT,CSVEGSGRTDTQYF
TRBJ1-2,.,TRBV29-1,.,TGCAGCGTTGTGTTCCAGGGATACTATGGCTACACCTTC,CSVVFQGYYGYTF
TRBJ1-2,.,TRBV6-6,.,TGTGCCAGCAGTTTCGAGACAGGTTCAGCTAACTATGGCTACACCTTC,CASSFETGSANYGYTF
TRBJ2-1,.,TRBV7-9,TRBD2,TGTGCCAGCAGCTTGGGACTTGGCGGGAGCCAACATCTGAATGAGCAGTTCTTC,CASSLGLGGSQHLNEQFF
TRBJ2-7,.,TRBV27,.,TGTGCCAGCAGCCTGGACTACAAGTACGAGCAGTACTTC,CASSLDYKYEQYF
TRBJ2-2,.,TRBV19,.,TGTGCCAGTAAGGGTCGGGGGCTCTTACACACCGGGGAGCTGTTTTTT,CASKGRGLLHTGELFF
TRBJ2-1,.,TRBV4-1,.,TGCGCCAGCAGCCAAGCTCAGACGAGCTCCTACAATGAGCAGTTCTTC,CASSQAQTSSYNEQFF
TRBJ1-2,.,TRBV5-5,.,TGCGCCAGCAGCCAAGATGAAGAATCTCCTAACTATGGCTACACCTTC,CASSQDEESPNYGYTF
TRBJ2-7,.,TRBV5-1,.,TGCGCCAGCAGCCGGGACGGTGGGTACGCAAGTAGTGGGGAGCAGTACTTC,CASSRDGGYASSGEQYF
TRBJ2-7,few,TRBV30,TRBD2,TGTGCCTGGAGTGGGCTAGCGGGATACGAGCAGTACTTC,CAWSGLAGYEQYF
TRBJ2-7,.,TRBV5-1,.,TGCGCCAGCACCAGCGGTATCTCCGAGCAGTACTTC,CASTSGISEQYF
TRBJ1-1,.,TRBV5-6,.,TGTGCCAGCAGCTTGTCTAGGACACTGAACACTGAAGCTTTCTTT,CASSLSRTLNTEAFF
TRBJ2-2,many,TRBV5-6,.,TGTGCCAGCAGCTCACTGGTAGTATACACCGGGGAGCTGTTTTTT,CASSSLVVYTGELFF
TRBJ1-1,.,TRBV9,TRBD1,TGTGCCAGCAGCGTAGGAGGGACAGGAGGCACTGAAGCTTTCTTT,CASSVGGTGGTEAFF
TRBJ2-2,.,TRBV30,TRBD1,TGTGCCCGGGGAGCAGGGGGTCTGCGCGCGAACACCGGGGAGCTGTTTTTT,CARGAGGLRANTGELFF
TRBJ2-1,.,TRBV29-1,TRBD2,TGCAGCGGTTACAGCGGGAACGTGTTCTTC,CSGYSGNVFF
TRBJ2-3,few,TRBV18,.,TGTGCCAGCTCGCTCCGAGATACGCAGTATTTT,CASSLRDTQYF
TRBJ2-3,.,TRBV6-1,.,TGTGCCAGCAGTGAAGCTCGAACAGGGCGCACAGATACGCAGTATTTT,CASSEARTGRTDTQYF
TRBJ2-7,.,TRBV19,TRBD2,TGTGCCAGTAGTTGGGCTAGCGGGAGTTACGAGCAGTACTTC,CASSWASGSYEQYF
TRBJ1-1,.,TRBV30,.,TGTGCCTGGAGCGCCCGCAGGGCGAACACTGAAGCTTTCTTT,CAWSARRANTEAFF
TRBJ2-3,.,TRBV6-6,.,TGTGCCAGCAGACCCCAAGGAGGGACAGATACGCAGTATTTT,CASRPQGGTDTQYF
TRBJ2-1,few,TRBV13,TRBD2,TGTGCCAGCAGCTTAGAGGTACTAGCGGGAGCGGAAGGCTGGGGTGAGCAGTTCTTC,CASSLEVLAGAEGWGEQFF
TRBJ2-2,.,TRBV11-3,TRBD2,TGTGCCAGCAGCCAGTTGTCGGGAGGAGGCACCGGGGAGCTGTTTTTT,CASSQLSGGGTGELFF
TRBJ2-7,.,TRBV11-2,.,TGTGCCAGCAGCTTACGCTCTGGTGCCTACGAGCAGTACTTC,CASSLRSGAYEQYF
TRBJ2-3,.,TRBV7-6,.,TGTGCCAGCAGCTTAGACGGGAGTTTCACAGATACGCAGTATTTT,CASSLDGSFTDTQYF
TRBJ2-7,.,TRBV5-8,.,TGTGCCAGCAGCTTGGGGGGGCGCAACTACGAGCAGTACTTC,CASSLGGRNYEQYF